This is a list of T cell receptor beta chains from one sample in a study of shared clonotypes between healthy human individuals. Profiling relied on immunoSEQ multiplex PCR, and the TCRdb table lists in-frame clones only, not all of them. The sample includes 850,000 to 1,100,000 clones, 77% of them seen just once. The sample comprised memory CD4+ T cells from PBMCs. These receptors all stem from a man aged 18 to 30 in good health. Some clones in this sample may be carry-over from other donors' samples. The CDR3 runs from the conserved cysteine through the conserved F or W. The D gene is left open where the match is weak.

TRBV4-3	TRBJ1-2	-	CASSLARGSYTF
TRBV28	TRBJ2-2	TRBD2	CASSLGTSGRNGELFF
TRBV5-8	TRBJ1-4	-	CASSLVGFEKLFF
TRBV7-3	TRBJ2-2	-	CASSLILDGELFF
TRBV6-1	TRBJ2-5	-	CAIAWWSEETQYF
TRBV11-2	TRBJ2-3	TRBD2	CASSFSSGSTDTQYF
TRBV28	TRBJ2-1	TRBD2	CASSLILAGGTREQFF
TRBV10-3	TRBJ1-5	-	CAISGWDGLNQPQHF
TRBV7-9	TRBJ1-1	-	CASSLDGRTEAFF
TRBV6-1	TRBJ1-4	-	CASSRTGTTNEKLFF
TRBV11-2	TRBJ2-5	-	CASSLQETQYF
TRBV5-8	TRBJ1-2	-	CASSLAGARYGYTF
TRBV27	TRBJ2-5	-	CASSLFMGEETQYF
TRBV6-6	TRBJ1-2	-	CASSYESPSNYGYTF